The sequence of this TCR beta chain was determined in a study of blood T cell repertoires in COVID-19. In the study overall: From the United States, Italy and Spain came samples of acute and convalescent COVID-19.

Original processing methods: From reference gene primer amplification, estimates of nucleated cell counts were derived. The protocol was immunoSEQ multiplex PCR, while the TCRdb copy is restricted to in-frame clones and leaves out a portion. Clonal size and the V and J genes are those of that table, whereas D and trimming came from the DNA. Here the sample spans about 180,000 clones, approximately 92% being singletons. The CDR3 covers 15 residues. Germline CDR1 reads SNHLY; CDR2 reads FYNNEI. Trimming left V 5 bases short and J 7 bases short, with 15 bases between. The age range of participants was 18 to 89 years, with residence in roughly 25 US areas. Participants were placed into cohorts based on the clinical history they reported.

Source material: PBMCs or T cells enriched from blood (not recorded which). The TCR was taken from a woman in her thirties or forties with acute COVID-19. This rearrangement joins TRBV2 to TRBJ1-6; weak D call: TRBD1 (5 bases). The DNA of the CDR3 is TGTGCCAGCAGTCCAGGCGGGGGGTTCAATTCACCCCTCCACTTT. This translates into CASSPGGGFNSPLHF.